This TCR beta chain stems from a study of T cell repertoires in cytomegalovirus infection. Each CDR3 protein is one row after TCRdb ran MiXCR on the reads. Of 300,000 to 400,000 distinct CDR3 sequences in the sample, 18% were seen once. The germline V and J ends were trimmed by 2 bases and 14 bases, with 21 bases remaining between them. CDR3 length: 14 amino acids. CDR1 and CDR2 (germline): SGHVS, FQNEAQ. The receptor was derived from a human donor in good health (CMV status not recorded). Some clones in this sample may be carry-over from other donors' samples. The chain joins TRBV7-8 to TRBJ2-5; D not certain. The sequencing input was PBMCs. The CDR3 here is CASSLIGRDKEIYF. CDR3 coding DNA: TGTGCCAGCAGCTTAATAGGCCGAGACAAGGAGATATACTTC.